This TCR beta chain came from a study of CD4 T cells in relation to SARS-CoV-2 and coronaviruses. Study-level information: Negative control cultures got HIV-1 Nef peptides or no peptide.

Worth noting for this clone: What it recognizes is unknown.

Before the COVID-19 pandemic, during about 2011-2019, CD4+ T cells were taken from unexposed donors. Isolation of CD4+ T cells took place after approximately 10 days in culture. Study-level points and caveats: No crossreactivity against non-spike viral proteins was tested here.

Using immunoSEQ multiplex PCR, the repertoire was profiled, and TCRdb retains in-frame clones only, with some absent. The sample has roughly 20,000 clones, less than 70% seen once. The sample consisted of CD4+ T cells from PBMCs, cultured in vitro. This TCR came from a human donor in good health.

CDR3 sequence reads: CASSYSIPRSDQPQHF. The CDR3 DNA sequence: TGTGCCAGCAGTTACTCAATCCCACGGTCCGATCAGCCCCAGCATTTT. The chain is built from TRBV6-2 or TRBV6-3 and TRBJ1-5; D unresolved. The CDR3 extends over 16 amino acids. V gave up 0 bases and J gave up 5 bases, with 14 bases separating them. CDR1 is MNHEY, CDR2 SVGEGT, per germline.